Below, 21 T cell receptor beta chains from the same sample are listed, as sequenced in a study of response to subunit inactivated influenza vaccine. TCRdb used MiXCR to reprocess the RT-PCR reads, holding one entry per CDR3 protein. Counted here are about 570,000 distinct CDR3 sequences, 10% to 12% occurring once; the ten biggest clones make up more than 9.5%. These same records also appear under a second study, on T cells expressing NK-cell markers. Per that paper: Researchers built TCR beta cDNA using 5'RACE template switching with UMIs.

Sequenced material: PBMCs from blood, taken on the day of vaccination. All receptors derive from a man in his forties or fifties who received an inactivated influenza vaccine.

The chain employs TRBV11-1 and TRBJ2-1, with D tentatively TRBD1 or TRBD2 (5 bases each). Looked up from germline, CDR1 is SGHAT and CDR2 is FQDESV (reference sequence). The CDR3 is made up of 15 amino acids. V was trimmed by 3 bases and J by 2 bases, leaving 11 bases between them. The DNA of the CDR3 is TGTGCCAGCAGCTTGGGGGACGGAACCTACAATGAGCAGTTCTTC. It encodes CASSLGDGTYNEQFF.

The genes are TRBV9 and TRBJ2-6, with no clear D. The CDR3 has 12 amino acids. Between the trimmed V and J ends, which lost 4 bases and 5 bases, there was a span of 4 bases. Germline V lookup: CDR1 SGDLS, CDR2 YYNGEE. As DNA, the CDR3 is TGTGCCAGCAGCCCACGGGCCAACGTCCTGACTTTC. Its protein is CASSPRANVLTF.

This clonotype occurred a few times. The rearrangement links TRBV5-1 to TRBJ1-4; D not certain. This CDR3 region has 14 residues. Germline-derived CDR1 and CDR2 are SGHRS and YFSETQ. With 5 bases removed from V and 3 bases from J, the gap between germline ends came to 11 bases. The CDR3 nucleotides are TGCGCCAGCAGATCAGGTCCCCCTAATGAAAAACTGTTTTTT. Encoded protein: CASRSGPPNEKLFF.

This clonotype was observed at least ten times. The chain employs TRBV11-2 and TRBJ1-1, with unresolved D. V shed 5 bases and J shed 0 bases, with 7 bases lying between them. This CDR3 contains 13 residues. CDR1 is SGHAT, CDR2 FQNNGV, per germline. The CDR3 DNA reads as TGTGCCAGCAGCCCTGGGGTGAACACTGAAGCTTTCTTT. This sequence encodes CASSPGVNTEAFF.

This rearrangement joins TRBV4-3 to TRBJ2-3, with 7 bases lining up with TRBD2. V trimming: 0 bases; J trimming: 2 bases; junction bases outside the gene matches: 11. This CDR3 has 18 amino acids. Germline-derived CDR1 and CDR2 are LGHNA and YSLEER. The chain's CDR3 is CASSQDLLASGNTDTQYF. CDR3 nucleotides: TGCGCCAGCAGCCAAGATCTTTTGGCTAGCGGAAACACAGATACGCAGTATTTT.

This clonotype occurred a few times. The chain is built from TRBV29-1 and TRBJ1-5, with 9 bases matching TRBD1. This CDR3 comprises 13 residues. Germline trimming cut 5 bases from V and 3 bases from J; bases unmatched to any gene: 2. Germline loops: CDR1 SQVTM, CDR2 ANQGSEA. DNA for the CDR3: TGCAGCGTTCGGACAGGGGCCAATCAGCCCCAGCATTTT. This translates into CSVRTGANQPQHF.

This clonotype has at least ten counts. V usage is TRBV7-2 and J usage is TRBJ2-7; D is possibly TRBD1 (6 bases). The CDR3 spans 13 residues. Per germline, CDR1 SGHTA and CDR2 FQGNSA. The ends were cut back, 8 bases at V and 3 bases at J, with 14 bases in the middle. The CDR3 loop is CASSQDRNYEQYF. The CDR3 DNA follows: TGTGCCAGCTCACAGGACAGAAACTACGAGCAGTACTTC.

The chain recombines TRBV11-2 with TRBJ2-2; TRBD1 aligns across 7 bases. Germline CDR1 is SGHAT and CDR2 is FQNNGV. Trimming cost V 3 bases and J 5 bases; bases outside gene matches: 24. This CDR3 has 21 amino acids. DNA of the CDR3: TGTGCCAGCAGCTTTTTGAAGCACGGGATGACCAGGGGGAAAGGGACCGGGGAGCTGTTTTTT. It codes for CASSFLKHGMTRGKGTGELFF.

The CDR3: CASSPPRLAAPSSEQFF. Here the CDR3 DNA reads TGTGCCAGCAGTCCCCCGAGACTAGCGGCTCCTTCCAGTGAGCAGTTCTTC. This sequence joins TRBV6-2 or TRBV6-3 and TRBJ2-1; 9 bases map to TRBD2. V was pared by 5 bases and J by 9 bases, with 17 bases of the junction left unmatched. The V gene's germline CDR1 is MNHEY and CDR2 SVGEGT. The CDR3 is 17 residues long.

The chain recombines TRBV3-1 with TRBJ2-5, with 9 bases aligning to TRBD1. CDR3 size: 15 residues. Germline loops: CDR1 LGHDT, CDR2 YNNKEL (reference sequence). V was clipped by 4 bases and J by 5 bases; unmatched bases: 8. The CDR3 protein is CASSPGTGNFETQYF. The CDR3 DNA reads as TGTGCCAGCAGCCCAGGGACAGGGAATTTTGAGACCCAGTACTTC.

Details on this clonotype: A junction end diverges from the germline sequence, so it may reflect a read error. The chain has TRBV5-1 and TRBJ2-1; D not certain. The CDR3 has 13 residues. CDR1 is SGHRS, CDR2 YFSETQ, per germline. The chain's CDR3 is CDSSLASMYEQFF. The CDR3 DNA sequence: TGCGACAGCAGCTTGGCGTCCATGTATGAGCAGTTCTTC.

The rearrangement uses TRBV6-1 and TRBJ2-2; TRBD1 or TRBD2 may be the D gene (5 bases each). Germline assignment: CDR1 MNHNS and CDR2 SASEGT. This CDR3 has 15 amino acids. V lost 1 base to trimming and J lost 4 bases, with 10 bases between them. For the CDR3, the DNA is TGTGCCAGCAGTGAAGGAGCAGGGAGCACCGGGGAGCTGTTTTTT. Translation: CASSEGAGSTGELFF.

This chain links TRBV7-6 with TRBJ2-5; D perhaps matches TRBD1 (6 bases). There are 14 residues in the CDR3. From germline, CDR1 is SGHVS and CDR2 FNYEAQ. Trimming took 2 bases from V and 1 from J, leaving 8 bases between them. DNA for the CDR3: TGTGCCAGCAGCTTAAAGACAGGCCAAGAGACCCAGTACTTC. Amino acid sequence: CASSLKTGQETQYF.

In its sample, this clonotype was seen a few times. The genes are TRBV5-1 and TRBJ2-2; 8 positions match TRBD2. This CDR3 region has 17 residues. V dropped 0 bases and J dropped 2; count of bases not matched to a gene: 6. The germline V gene has CDR1 SGHRS and CDR2 YFSETQ. Here the CDR3 DNA reads TGCGCCAGCAGCTTGGAGACTAGCGTAACAAACACCGGGGAGCTGTTTTTT. Its protein product is CASSLETSVTNTGELFF.

This clonotype has just a few counts. The V and J genes are TRBV6-1 and TRBJ1-4; possibly TRBD1 for D (5 bases). The V and J ends lost 5 bases and 5 bases respectively, with 12 bases between them. This CDR3 is built from 14 residues. Germline V lookup: CDR1 MNHNS, CDR2 SASEGT. The CDR3 DNA follows: TGTGCCAGCAGTCCCGACAGCCTCAATGAAAAACTGTTTTTT. Protein product: CASSPDSLNEKLFF.

The DNA for the CDR3 is TGTGCCAGCAGCCTATTGGGTGAAGCTTTCTTT. Its protein is CASSLLGEAFF. The chain recombines TRBV5-5 with TRBJ1-1; no clear D gene. There are 11 residues in the CDR3. Trimming stripped 4 bases from V and 7 bases from J, with 8 bases between. CDR1 and CDR2 from the germline V gene are SGHKS and YYEKEE (reference sequence). Variable domain in full (rest from reference TRBV5-5 and TRBJ1-1): DAGVTQSPTHLIKTRGQQVTLRCSPISGHKSVSWYQQVLGQGPQFIFQYYEKEERGRGNFPDRFSARQFPNYSSELNVNALLLGDSALYLCASSLLGEAFFGQGTRLTVV.

This clonotype was recorded a few times. V gene TRBV29-1 combines with J gene TRBJ2-7, with no clear D. In germline, CDR1 is SQVTM, CDR2 ANQGSEA. There are 12 residues in the CDR3. V lost 0 bases, J lost 0 bases, and 3 bases lay in between. CDR3 in DNA: TGCAGCGTTGAAGATCCCTCCTACGAGCAGTACTTC. This gives the protein CSVEDPSYEQYF.

This clonotype was seen ten or more times. The chain uses TRBV20-1 and TRBJ2-3; 8 bases line up with TRBD2. Per the germline V gene, CDR1 is DFQATT and CDR2 is SNEGSKA (reference sequence). The CDR3 spans 15 residues. The J segment lost 1 base and the V segment lost 2 bases, leaving 5 bases of the junction unmatched. The CDR3 protein is CSARKGGGRTDTQYF. The CDR3 coding sequence is TGCAGTGCTAGAAAGGGCGGGGGGCGCACAGATACGCAGTATTTT.

The V call is TRBV10-3, the J call TRBJ2-2, with D hard to call. The ends were cut back, 7 bases at V and 4 bases at J, with 10 bases in the middle. Germline V CDR1 and CDR2: ENHRY, SYGVKD. This CDR3 region has 13 residues. The chain's CDR3 is CAIKGSGTGELFF. The CDR3 region has the DNA TGTGCCATCAAAGGGTCGGGCACCGGGGAGCTGTTTTTT.

This clonotype was seen a handful of times. This sequence joins TRBV5-1 and TRBJ2-5; 14 bases agree with TRBD2. The CDR3 totals 18 residues. The germline V gene encodes CDR1 SGHRS and CDR2 YFSETQ. V was pared by 2 bases and J by 1 base, with 7 bases of the junction left unmatched. CDR3 protein: CASSFGLAGGSLQETQYF. The CDR3 bases are TGCGCCAGCAGCTTTGGACTAGCGGGGGGAAGCCTCCAAGAGACCCAGTACTTC. The full variable domain, with the rest looked up from reference TRBV5-1 and TRBJ2-5, is KAGVTQTPRYLIKTRGQQVTLSCSPISGHRSVSWYQQTPGQGLQFLFEYFSETQRNKGNFPGRFSGRQFSNSRSEMNVSTLELGDSALYLCASSFGLAGGSLQETQYFGPGTRLLVL.

This clonotype was seen ten or more times. This chain joins TRBV4-3 and TRBJ2-1; 7 positions agree with TRBD2. CDR3 size: 17 residues. Germline V lookup: CDR1 LGHNA, CDR2 YSLEER. Germline trimming cut 2 bases from V and 5 bases from J; bases unmatched to any gene: 12. CDR3 sequence: CASSQYFSLAEDNEQFF. The CDR3 DNA sequence: TGCGCCAGCAGCCAATACTTTTCCCTAGCGGAGGACAATGAGCAGTTCTTC.